This T cell receptor beta chain was sequenced in a study of regulatory T cells in long-lasting Graves disease. Study results and limitations: Accuracy was perhaps lowered by the small sample size.

Construction of the TCR beta libraries employed iRepertoire HTBI primers in conjunction with Arm-PCR of CDR3 regions. TCRdb re-called the multiplex PCR reads through MiXCR, storing one row per CDR3 protein. Among around 450,000 distinct CDR3 sequences listed, under 25% were seen once. CDR3 length: 14 residues. The germline V gene encodes CDR1 SEHNR and CDR2 FQNEAQ (reference sequence). Deletions cut 5 bases from V and 7 bases from J, with 12 bases between. Comments on this clonotype: Its antigen is not known. It may be a read error: a sequence one base away is much more abundant.

The time point here: persistent/refractory GD, antithyroid drugs over 5 years with positive TRAb. There was RNA extracted from PBMCs, and the TCR library was made from it. Sequenced here: peripheral blood mononuclear cells (PBMCs), sampled when the disease was refractory, from a patient treated with antithyroid drugs. The gene calls are TRBV7-9 and TRBJ1-6, with a tentative D call TRBD1 (5 bases). The origin of this receptor is a female donor with Graves disease. CDR3 sequence (DNA): TGTGCCAGCAGCCGACAGTGTGGGAATTCACCCCTCCACTTT. Translating it yields CASSRQCGNSPLHF.